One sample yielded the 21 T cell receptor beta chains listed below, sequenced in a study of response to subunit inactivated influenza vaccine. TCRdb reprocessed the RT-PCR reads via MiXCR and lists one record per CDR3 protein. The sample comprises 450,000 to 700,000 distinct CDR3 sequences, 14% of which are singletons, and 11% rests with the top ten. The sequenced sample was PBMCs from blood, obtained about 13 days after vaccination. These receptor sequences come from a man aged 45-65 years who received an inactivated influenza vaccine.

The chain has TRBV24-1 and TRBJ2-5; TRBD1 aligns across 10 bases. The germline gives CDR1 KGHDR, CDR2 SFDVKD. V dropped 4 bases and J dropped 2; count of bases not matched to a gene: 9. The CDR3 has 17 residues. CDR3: CATSDTGDRGEQETQYF. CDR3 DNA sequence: TGTGCCACCAGTGACACTGGGGACAGGGGAGAGCAAGAGACCCAGTACTTC.

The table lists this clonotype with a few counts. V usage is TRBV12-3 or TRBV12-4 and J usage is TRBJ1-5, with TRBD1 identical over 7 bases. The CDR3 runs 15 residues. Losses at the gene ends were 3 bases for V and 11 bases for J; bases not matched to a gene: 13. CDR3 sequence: CASSLGAGTARAQHF. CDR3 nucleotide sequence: TGTGCCAGCAGTTTGGGGGCAGGGACAGCTCGGGCCCAGCATTTT.

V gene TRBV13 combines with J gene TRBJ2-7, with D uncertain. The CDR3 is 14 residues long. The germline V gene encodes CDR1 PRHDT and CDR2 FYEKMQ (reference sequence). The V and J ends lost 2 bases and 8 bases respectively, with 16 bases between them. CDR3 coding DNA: TGTGCCAGCAGCTTATCGCTGGCTATATACAAGCAGTACTTC. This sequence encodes CASSLSLAIYKQYF.

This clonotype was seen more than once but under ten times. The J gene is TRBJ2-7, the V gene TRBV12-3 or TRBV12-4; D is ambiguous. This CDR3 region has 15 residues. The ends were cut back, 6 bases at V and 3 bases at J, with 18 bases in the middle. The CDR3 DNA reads TGTGCCAGCAGCTGGGGTTCAATGAAAAACTACGAGCAGTACTTC. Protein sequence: CASSWGSMKNYEQYF.

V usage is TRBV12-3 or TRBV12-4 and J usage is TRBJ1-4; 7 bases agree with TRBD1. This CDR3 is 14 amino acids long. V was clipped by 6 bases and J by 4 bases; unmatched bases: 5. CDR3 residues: CASSRQGINEKLFF. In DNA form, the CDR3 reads TGTGCCAGCAGCCGACAGGGCATTAATGAAAAACTGTTTTTT.

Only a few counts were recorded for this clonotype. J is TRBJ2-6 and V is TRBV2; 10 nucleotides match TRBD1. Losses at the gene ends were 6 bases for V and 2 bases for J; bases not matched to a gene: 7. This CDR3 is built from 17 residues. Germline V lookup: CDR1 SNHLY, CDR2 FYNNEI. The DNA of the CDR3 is TGTGCCAGCAGACTAGACAGGGGGCTAACTGGGGCCAACGTCCTGACTTTC. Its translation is CASRLDRGLTGANVLTF.

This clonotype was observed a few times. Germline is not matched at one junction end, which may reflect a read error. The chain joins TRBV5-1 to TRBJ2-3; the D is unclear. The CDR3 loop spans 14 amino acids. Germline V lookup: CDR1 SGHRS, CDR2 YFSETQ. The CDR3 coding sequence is TGCGCCAGCAGCTCCATGAGTAGCATAGATACGCAGTATTTT. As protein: CASSSMSSIDTQYF. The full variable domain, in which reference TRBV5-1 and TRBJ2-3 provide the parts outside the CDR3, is KAGVTQTPRYLIKTRGQQVTLSCSPISGHRSVSWYQQTPGQGLQFLFEYFSETQRNKGNFPGRFSGRQFSNSRSEMNVSTLELGDSALYLCASSSMSSIDTQYFGPGTRLTVL.

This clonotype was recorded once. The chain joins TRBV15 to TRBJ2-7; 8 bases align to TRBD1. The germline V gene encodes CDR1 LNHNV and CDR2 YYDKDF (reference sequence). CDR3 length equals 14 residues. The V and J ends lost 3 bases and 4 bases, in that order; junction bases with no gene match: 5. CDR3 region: CATSSRQGQYEQYF. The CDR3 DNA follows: TGTGCCACCAGCAGTCGACAGGGGCAGTACGAGCAGTACTTC.

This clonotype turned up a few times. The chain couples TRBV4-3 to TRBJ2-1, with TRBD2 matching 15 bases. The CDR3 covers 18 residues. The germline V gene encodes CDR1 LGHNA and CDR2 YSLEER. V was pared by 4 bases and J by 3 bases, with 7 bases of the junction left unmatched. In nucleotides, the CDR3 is TGCGCCAGCAGCCTCGGCGGGACTAGCGGGAGGTTCTACAATGAGCAGTTCTTC. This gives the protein CASSLGGTSGRFYNEQFF.

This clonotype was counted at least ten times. The CDR3 DNA follows: TGTGCCAGCGCCGGGACGTTGGGAGAAGCCGAGCAGTACTTC. Translated, it gives CASAGTLGEAEQYF. V and J are TRBV7-9 and TRBJ2-7, with D perhaps given as TRBD1 or TRBD2 (5 bases each). This CDR3 comprises 14 residues. V gave up 8 bases and J gave up 6 bases, with 20 bases separating them. Germline V gene data show CDR1 as SEHNR and CDR2 as FQNEAQ (reference sequence).

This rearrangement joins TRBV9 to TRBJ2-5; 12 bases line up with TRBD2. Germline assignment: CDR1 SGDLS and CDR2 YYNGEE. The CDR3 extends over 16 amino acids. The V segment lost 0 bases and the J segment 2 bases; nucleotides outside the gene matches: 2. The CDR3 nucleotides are TGTGCCAGCAGCGTAGCAACTAGCGGGGGGCAAGAGACCCAGTACTTC. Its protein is CASSVATSGGQETQYF. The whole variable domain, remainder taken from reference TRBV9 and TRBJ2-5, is DSGVTQTPKHLITATGQRVTLRCSPRSGDLSVYWYQQSLDQGLQFLIQYYNGEERAKGNILERFSAQQFPDLHSELNLSSLELGDSALYFCASSVATSGGQETQYFGPGTRLLVL.

In DNA, the CDR3 is TGTGCCAGCAGTCCGGACGGGATGGGGCCCCAGCATTTT. Translating gives CASSPDGMGPQHF. The V and J genes are TRBV6-1 and TRBJ1-5; D not certain. The V end lost 5 bases, the J end lost 9 bases, and 14 bases lay between the germline ends. The germline CDR1 and CDR2 sequences are MNHNS and SASEGT. CDR3 length equals 13 residues.

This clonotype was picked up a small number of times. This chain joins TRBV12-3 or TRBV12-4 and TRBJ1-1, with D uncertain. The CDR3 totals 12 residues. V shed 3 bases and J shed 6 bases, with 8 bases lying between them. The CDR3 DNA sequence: TGTGCCAGCAGTTTTGGGTCCGCTGAAGCTTTCTTT. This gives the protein CASSFGSAEAFF.

CDR3 nucleotides: TGTGCCAGCAGTTTATCGGGACAGGGGGTAGGAGGCTACACCTTC. This codes for CASSLSGQGVGGYTF. V gene TRBV27 combines with J gene TRBJ1-2, with 11 bases that match TRBD1. The V gene's germline CDR1 is MNHEY and CDR2 SMNVEV (reference sequence). J lost 8 bases, V lost 0 bases, and 5 bases had no gene match. The CDR3 sequence is 15 residues long.

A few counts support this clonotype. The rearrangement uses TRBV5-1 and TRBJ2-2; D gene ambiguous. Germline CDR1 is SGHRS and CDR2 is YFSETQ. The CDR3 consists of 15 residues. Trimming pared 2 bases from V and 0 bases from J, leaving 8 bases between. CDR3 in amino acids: CASSFGQANTGELFF. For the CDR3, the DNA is TGCGCCAGCAGCTTTGGGCAGGCGAACACCGGGGAGCTGTTTTTT.

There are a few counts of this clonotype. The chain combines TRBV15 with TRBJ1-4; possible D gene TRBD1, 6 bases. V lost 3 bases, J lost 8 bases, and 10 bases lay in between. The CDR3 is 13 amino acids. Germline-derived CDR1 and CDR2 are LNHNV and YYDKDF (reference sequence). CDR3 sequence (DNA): TGTGCCACCAGCAGGGACAGTCCGGAAAAACTGTTTTTT. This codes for CATSRDSPEKLFF. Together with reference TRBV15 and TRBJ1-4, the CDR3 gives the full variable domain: DAMVIQNPRYQVTQFGKPVTLSCSQTLNHNVMYWYQQKSSQAPKLLFHYYDKDFNNEADTPDNFQSRRPNTSFCFLDIRSPGLGDTAMYLCATSRDSPEKLFFGSGTQLSVL.

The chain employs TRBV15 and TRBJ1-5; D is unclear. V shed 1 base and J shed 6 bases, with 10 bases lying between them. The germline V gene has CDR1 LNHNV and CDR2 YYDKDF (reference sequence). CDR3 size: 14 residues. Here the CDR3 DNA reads TGTGCCACCAGCAGAGTCTTAGGGATTCAGCCCCAGCATTTT. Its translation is CATSRVLGIQPQHF.

CDR3 amino acids: CASNRAPQETQYF. DNA for the CDR3: TGTGCCAGCAACAGGGCACCACAAGAGACCCAGTACTTC. V and J are TRBV12-3 or TRBV12-4 and TRBJ2-5; possible D gene TRBD1, 6 bases. Trimming left V 7 bases short and J 2 bases short, with 11 bases between. The CDR3 extends over 13 amino acids.

The CDR3 DNA sequence: TGTGCCTGGAGTGGGCCGTGGCAGGTGAACACTGAAGCTTTCTTT. It is translated as CAWSGPWQVNTEAFF. J is TRBJ1-1 and V is TRBV30; the D is unclear. This CDR3 region has 15 residues. Between the trimmed V and J ends, which lost 1 base and 0 bases, there was a span of 12 bases. Germline assignment: CDR1 GTSNPN and CDR2 SVGIG (reference sequence).

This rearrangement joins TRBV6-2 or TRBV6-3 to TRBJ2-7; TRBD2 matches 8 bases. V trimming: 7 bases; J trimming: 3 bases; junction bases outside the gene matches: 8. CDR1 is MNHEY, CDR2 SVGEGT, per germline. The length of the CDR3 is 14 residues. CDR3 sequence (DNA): TGTGCCAGCACCGTAGCGGGGAAGGTCTACGAGCAGTACTTC. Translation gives CASTVAGKVYEQYF.

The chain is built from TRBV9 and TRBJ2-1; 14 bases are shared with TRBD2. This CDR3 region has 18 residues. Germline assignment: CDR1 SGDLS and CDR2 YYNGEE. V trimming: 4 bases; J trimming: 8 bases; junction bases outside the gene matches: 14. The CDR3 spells CASSPRTSGRLSVDEQFF. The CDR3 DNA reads TGTGCCAGCAGCCCTCGGACTAGCGGGAGGCTCAGTGTGGATGAGCAGTTCTTC.